The rows below give T cell receptor beta chains drawn from one sample of a study of blood T cell repertoires in COVID-19. This table comes from immunoSEQ multiplex PCR, and its TCRdb copy is limited to in-frame clones, with some not included. The profile covers 100,000 to 150,000 clones, with about 81% appearing a single time and 3.8% taken by the ten largest. Sequencing was done on a sample of peripheral blood. The receptors shown here come from a woman between 45 and 60 years old with acute or convalescent COVID-19. Each CDR3 is given with its conserved first and last residue. The D gene is left open where the match is weak. Size is stated for part of the rows, as once, few or many counts, or as a class when the clone is expanded.

TRBV19	.	.	TRBJ1-1	CATTKRGGNTEAFF	TGTGCCACCACAAAGCGAGGGGGGAACACTGAAGCTTTCTTT
TRBV30	.	.	TRBJ2-5	CAWNGGGETQYF	TGTGCCTGGAATGGTGGAGGAGAGACCCAGTACTTC
TRBV9	TRBD2	.	TRBJ2-1	CASSQTSGSYNEQFF	TGTGCCAGCAGCCAGACTAGCGGGTCCTACAATGAGCAGTTCTTC
TRBV15	.	.	TRBJ2-7	CATSRERFFYEQYF	TGTGCCACCAGCAGAGAGCGGTTTTTCTACGAGCAGTACTTC
TRBV25-1	.	.	TRBJ1-2	CASSLDSQSNYGYTF	TGTGCCAGCAGTTTGGACAGCCAGTCCAACTATGGCTACACCTTC
TRBV28	TRBD1	.	TRBJ2-1	CASSPTGDRPGSYNEQFF	TGTGCCAGCAGTCCGACAGGGGATCGGCCGGGGTCCTACAATGAGCAGTTCTTC
TRBV2	TRBD2	.	TRBJ2-7	CASRQTSGSAEQYF	TGTGCCAGCAGACAGACTAGCGGGAGCGCAGAGCAGTACTTC
TRBV11-2	TRBD1	.	TRBJ2-2	CASSPWTGSTGELFF	TGTGCCAGCAGCCCCTGGACAGGGTCGACCGGGGAGCTGTTTTTT
TRBV10-2	.	.	TRBJ1-6	CAIVAGQRDSPLHF	TGCGCCATCGTGGCCGGACAGAGGGATTCACCCCTCCACTTT
TRBV3-1/TRBV3-2	.	.	TRBJ2-2	CASSPRGTGELFF	TGTGCCAGCAGCCCGCGAGGCACCGGGGAGCTGTTTTTT
TRBV12-3/TRBV12-4	.	.	TRBJ1-2	CASSAATNYGYTF	TGTGCCAGCAGTGCGGCAACTAACTATGGCTACACCTTC
TRBV5-1	.	.	TRBJ1-6	CASSLRGSSYNSPLHF	TGCGCCAGCAGCTTGCGGGGAAGCTCCTATAATTCACCCCTCCACTTT
TRBV7-9	TRBD2	few	TRBJ2-7	CASSLELGLAVREQYF	TGTGCCAGCAGCTTAGAGTTGGGACTAGCCGTACGCGAGCAGTACTTC
TRBV10-1	TRBD2	once	TRBJ2-2	CASSESNGRATGELFF	TGCGCCAGCAGTGAGTCAAACGGGAGGGCGACCGGGGAGCTGTTTTTT
TRBV11-1	.	.	TRBJ1-1	CASSVHTEAFF	TGTGCCAGCAGCGTTCACACCGAAGCTTTCTTT
TRBV12-3/TRBV12-4	.	.	TRBJ1-1	CASTGEDTEAFF	TGTGCCAGCACCGGAGAGGACACTGAAGCTTTCTTT
TRBV6-6	.	once	TRBJ2-6	CASSHTPWGANVLTF	TGTGCCAGCAGTCATACACCGTGGGGGGCCAACGTCCTGACTTTC
TRBV27	.	.	TRBJ1-1	CASSQYQQGHTEAFF	TGTGCCAGCAGTCAATACCAACAGGGTCACACTGAAGCTTTCTTT
TRBV5-1	.	.	TRBJ2-7	CASSLGLAKFYEQYF	TGCGCCAGCAGCTTAGGACTCGCGAAATTTTACGAGCAGTACTTC
TRBV11-2	.	.	TRBJ2-5	CASSPFQETQYF	TGTGCCAGCAGTCCTTTCCAAGAGACCCAGTACTTC
TRBV18	TRBD2	.	TRBJ2-2	CASSRSGTNTGELFF	TGTGCCAGCTCGCGCAGCGGGACGAACACCGGGGAGCTGTTTTTT
TRBV5-1	TRBD2	.	TRBJ2-5	CASSLGGLAGEETQYF	TGCGCCAGCAGCCTGGGGGGACTTGCGGGGGAAGAGACCCAGTACTTC
TRBV3-1/TRBV3-2	TRBD1	.	TRBJ1-5	CASSQDLQGAYLGQPQHF	TGTGCCAGCAGCCAAGACTTACAGGGGGCTTATTTGGGTCAGCCCCAGCATTTT
TRBV28	.	.	TRBJ1-1	CASLRGKAFF	TGTGCCAGTCTCAGGGGCAAAGCTTTCTTT
TRBV11-2	.	.	TRBJ2-4	CASSLDPPGGVNIQYF	TGTGCCAGCAGCTTAGACCCCCCGGGGGGCGTAAACATTCAGTACTTC
TRBV4-2	.	.	TRBJ2-7	CASSQDRNSGLYEQYF	TGTGCCAGCAGCCAAGATCGGAATAGCGGTCTCTACGAGCAGTACTTC